Detailed here is one T cell receptor (beta chain). The antigen remains unidentified. The record originates from a study of CD8+CD57+ T cells in acquired aplastic anemia. About the research overall: The DNA of sorted CD4+ and CD8+ cells averaged approximately 2.9 ug. General study findings and limits: Between patients and controls, approximately 29 CD8+ CDR3 sequences were found in common. With respect to CD8+ Simpson's diversity, patients and controls did not differ significantly.

The CDR3 consists of 8 residues. CDR1 is LNHDA, CDR2 SQIVND, per germline (reference sequence). Deletions cut 4 bases from V and 10 bases from J, with 1 base between. Profiling of TCR beta VDJ combinations and CDR3 sequences used genomic DNA as template. MiXCR, run by TCRdb on the reads, gives a single entry per CDR3 protein. The repertoire holds 100,000 to 150,000 distinct CDR3 sequences, with over 45% as singletons. This receptor was obtained from a human donor in good health, serving as a control. Sequencing input: sorted CD4+, CD8+, or CD8+CD57+ T cells (not recorded which) from PBMCs. The V call is TRBV19, the J call TRBJ1-1; D gene ambiguous. The CDR3 DNA follows: TGTGCCAGTAGTAGAGCTTTCTTT. It yields the protein CASSRAFF.